This T cell receptor beta chain was identified during a study of blood T cell repertoires in COVID-19. The overall study: Material from acute and convalescent COVID-19 was sourced from the United States, Italy and Spain. The cDNA or gDNA used as material had been derived from T cells, B-cell-depleted T cells, or PBMCs.

This CDR3 contains 13 residues. Germline lookup yields CDR1 SQVTM and CDR2 ANQGSEA. The J segment lost 1 base and the V segment lost 5 bases, leaving 4 bases of the junction unmatched. Original data processing: Amplifying reference gene primers gave estimates of nucleated cell counts. TCRdb's copy holds only in-frame clones and misses some; the assay was immunoSEQ multiplex PCR. V, J and clone size derive from that table, while D and trimming were established from the DNA sequence. The sample shows about 200,000 clones, 80% of them seen only once. The source material was peripheral blood. This sequence joins TRBV29-1 and TRBJ1-1, with 7 bases identical to TRBD1. This sequence originates from a human donor in a cohort sampled during active COVID-19. Here the CDR3 DNA reads TGCAGCGTTTCCGACAGGGAGAACACTGAAGCTTTCTTT. Residues: CSVSDRENTEAFF.